This TCR beta chain stems from a study of Graves' ophthalmopathy and Graves' hyperthyroidism (dated by TCRdb to between 2017 and 2018). At the level of the whole study: Peripheral blood was collected before any treatment was given, at the time of initial diagnosis. A discovery set of about a hundred patients (approximately 45 ophthalmopathy, 57 stable hyperthyroidism) was enrolled to explore V-J signatures distinguishing ophthalmopathy from hyperthyroidism. An independent validation cohort comprised some 19 hyperthyroidism patients and around 16 patients who later progressed from hyperthyroidism to ophthalmopathy. Following sampling, methimazole starting at 30 mg daily was administered to hyperthyroidism patients, and high-dose intravenous methylprednisolone was administered to ophthalmopathy patients. TCR beta repertoire signatures were used to distinguish Graves' ophthalmopathy from Graves' hyperthyroidism and to predict progression to ophthalmopathy. In total, approximately 140 blood samples were TCR-sequenced: some 43 ophthalmopathy, over 70 hyperthyroidism and 17 hyperthyroidism-to-ophthalmopathy patients. T-cell repertoires of thyroid tissue and blood were compared in 5 or 6 hyperthyroidism patients. Paper-wide results and their limitations: In validation, the model predicted ophthalmopathy progression with about 64% sensitivity and around 72% specificity; some twelve predicted patients were CT-confirmed with GO in a median of 6.5 months. Sample size was not statistically predetermined, and group allocation was not concealed from the investigators. In cross-validation, the 13-signature model distinguished ophthalmopathy from stable hyperthyroidism with approximately 88% sensitivity and just under 84% specificity, and in the test set the corresponding values were about 80% and 75%. Most expanded thyroid clonotypes with a frequency above 0.001 also appeared in blood, which suggests that blood repertoires may reflect the immune response in the thyroid.

Looking up the germline V gene (reference sequence) yields CDR1 SEHNR and CDR2 FQNEAQ. The CDR3 starts with the cysteine, ends with the phenylalanine, and has 15 residues. CDR3 DNA is the only sequence kept; it has 45 bases, read in frame from the first base. V lost 11 bases and J lost 4 bases, and the count of bases not matched to a germline gene is 13. The ophthalmopathy patients had moderately to severely active disease, with a Clinical Activity Score of 3 or higher, a NOSPECS grade of 4 or higher, and a disease duration of less than 3 months. Patients with other autoimmune diseases, uncontrolled infections, pregnancy or lactation were excluded. Clinical symptoms, serum thyroxine, TRAb, thyroid ultrasound and orbital computed tomography were used for diagnosis. Using Ficoll-Paque density gradient centrifugation, PBMCs were isolated from over 8.5 ml of fresh peripheral blood. Trizol reagent was used to extract the total RNA, and its quality was then checked on an Agilent 2100 Bioanalyzer.

This clonotype was observed at least ten times. Its antigen is unknown. Qualities for individual bases were not recorded, and no much larger clone is one base off. For repertoire sequencing, the TCR beta CDR3 regions were amplified from RNA transcripts. The first round was an RT-PCR using HTBI primers with the Qiagen OneStep RT-PCR kit, and this first round was followed by a second-round multiplex PCR, then size selection and purification. Libraries were sequenced on an Illumina HiSeq2000 using paired-end 100 bp reads. The authors' analysis ran thus. Reads were processed with SOAPnuke, discarding reads with adapters, uncalled bases, mean Phred below 15, or no exact constant-primer or identifier match. High-quality paired reads were merged with COPE v1.2.5. Clonotypes were defined as unique nucleotide sequences and were aligned to IMGT TRB V, D and J references using MiTCR v1.1. Only V-J combinations with frequency above 0.0001 were analysed, covering around 99% of repertoires. For each V-J combination, a TCR clonal expansion and chaos score was defined as F50 clonal expansion divided by the chaos observed in the TCRdist matrix. Welch's t-statistics and random forest were used to narrow the features down to around 12 V-J combinations, which were then fed into a naive Bayes classifier. The similarity between thyroid and blood repertoires was quantified using the Morisita-Horn index. TCRdb reanalyzed the raw reads on its own, using fastp at Q25 for trimming and MiXCR for clone calling, and kept in-frame beta chains. Each entry is one CDR3 protein sequence, shown with its most common DNA and genes. The authors' filters were not applied to this entry. The sample table lists around 660,000 distinct CDR3 sequences, about two fifths of them with a count of one. The ten largest clones capture more than 2.5% of the sample.

This clonotype was obtained from an adult man with Graves' ophthalmopathy. This chain joins TRBV7-9 to TRBJ1-4; TRBD1 lines up with 7 middle nucleotides. Sequencing used peripheral blood. The CDR3 region: CASGLGQRVNEKLFF. Here is the DNA: TGTGCCTCCGGCTTGGGACAGAGGGTTAATGAAAAACTGTTTTTT.